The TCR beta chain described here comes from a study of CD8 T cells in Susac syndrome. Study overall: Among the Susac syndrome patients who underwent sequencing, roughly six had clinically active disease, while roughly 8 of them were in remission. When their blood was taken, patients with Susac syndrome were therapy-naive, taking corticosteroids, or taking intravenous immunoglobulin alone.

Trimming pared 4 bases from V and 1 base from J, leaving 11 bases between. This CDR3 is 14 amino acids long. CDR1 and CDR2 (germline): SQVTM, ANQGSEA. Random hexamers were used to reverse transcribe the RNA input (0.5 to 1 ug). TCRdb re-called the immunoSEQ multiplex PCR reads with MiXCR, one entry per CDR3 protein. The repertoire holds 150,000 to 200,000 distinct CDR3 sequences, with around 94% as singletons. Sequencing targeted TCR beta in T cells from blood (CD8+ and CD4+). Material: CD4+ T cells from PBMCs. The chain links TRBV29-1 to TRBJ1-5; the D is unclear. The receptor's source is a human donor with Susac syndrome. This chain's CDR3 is CSVAAGTSNQPQHF. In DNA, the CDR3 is TGCAGCGTTGCGGCTGGAACCAGCAATCAGCCCCAGCATTTT. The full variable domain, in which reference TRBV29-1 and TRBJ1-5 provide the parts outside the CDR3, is SAVISQKPSRDICQRGTSLTIQCQVDSQVTMMFWYRQQPGQSLTLIATANQGSEATYESGFVIDKFPISRPNLTFSTLTVSNMSPEDSSIYLCSVAAGTSNQPQHFGDGTRLSIL.